The 9 T cell receptor beta chains in this list originate from one sample, sequenced in a study of metastatic and nonmetastatic thyroid tumors (dated by TCRdb to the early 2020s). Before undergoing thyroid surgery, none of the patients had been given any kind of treatment. The library was built by means of PCR. TCRdb records Illumina HiSeq 4000 as the sequencer. Using fastp at Q25 and MiXCR, TCRdb reprocessed the public reads and kept productive beta chains. The sample records about 20,000 clones, 22% of which are singletons. The ten largest make up around 8.1% of the sample. Source material: adjacent normal tissue. Source of these receptors: a female donor with papillary thyroid cancer or a benign thyroid nodule (not recorded which). Some clones in this sample may be carry-over from other donors' samples.

This clone appeared a few times. V usage is TRBV30 and J usage is TRBJ1-1, with no clear D. Germline values: CDR1 GTSNPN, CDR2 SVGIG (reference sequence). The CDR3 covers 14 residues. V was pared by 0 bases and J by 0 bases, with 8 bases between. As DNA, the CDR3 is TGTGCCTGGAGTGTTCCCCCCCTGAACACTGAAGCTTTCTTT. This encodes CAWSVPPLNTEAFF.

V usage is TRBV27 and J usage is TRBJ2-1; TRBD2 might be the D (5 bases). Looked up from germline, CDR1 is MNHEY and CDR2 is SMNVEV (reference sequence). This CDR3 contains 14 residues. V lost 0 bases, J lost 4 bases, and 7 bases lay in between. The CDR3 is CASSLSGLYNEQFF. CDR3 in DNA: TGTGCCAGCAGTTTATCTGGACTGTACAATGAGCAGTTCTTC.

This clone was seen a few times. V gene TRBV28 combines with J gene TRBJ2-5; weak D call: TRBD2 (7 bases). The CDR3 covers 15 residues. V lost 5 bases to trimming and J lost 10 bases, with 23 bases between them. Germline V gene data show CDR1 as MDHEN and CDR2 as SYDVKM. DNA of the CDR3: TGTGCCAGCAGTGAAAAAGGGGGGGCCAACCCGATCCAGTACTTC. It translates to CASSEKGGANPIQYF. Variable domain in full (rest from reference TRBV28 and TRBJ2-5): DVKVTQSSRYLVKRTGEKVFLECVQDMDHENMFWYRQDPGLGLRLIYFSYDVKMKEKGDIPEGYSVSREKKERFSLILESASTNQTSMYLCASSEKGGANPIQYFGPGTRLLVL.

At least ten counts were recorded for this clone. Possible read error: a much larger clone is one base away. Other DNA sequences from this sample encode an identical CDR3 as well. The rearrangement links TRBV28 to TRBJ1-1; no reliable D call. The CDR3 is 14 amino acids. Germline CDR1 MDHEN, CDR2 SYDVKM. CDR3 protein: CASGFARLNTEAFF. The CDR3 DNA sequence: TGCGCCAGCGGGTTCGCCAGACTGAACACTGAAGCTTTCTTT. Complete variable domain (other parts from reference TRBV28 and TRBJ1-1): DVKVTQSSRYLVKRTGEKVFLECVQDMDHENMFWYRQDPGLGLRLIYFSYDVKMKEKGDIPEGYSVSREKKERFSLILESASTNQTSMYLCASGFARLNTEAFFGQGTRLTVV.

This clone was seen many times. The rearrangement uses TRBV20-1 and TRBJ2-1, with 9 bases matching TRBD2. The CDR3 spans 16 residues. Germline lookup yields CDR1 DFQATT and CDR2 SNEGSKA (reference sequence). Trimming at V came to 8 bases and at J to 7 bases, leaving 18 bases not matched to a gene. In nucleotides, the CDR3 is TGCAGTCTCGAGGGGTCTAGCGGGGATCGCCGAAATGAGCAGTTCTTC. This translates into CSLEGSSGDRRNEQFF.

This clone showed up just a few times. The chain employs TRBV2 and TRBJ2-7, with 7 bases aligning to TRBD1. V trimming: 4 bases; J trimming: 0 bases; junction bases outside the gene matches: 9. Germline V gene lookup returns CDR1 SNHLY and CDR2 FYNNEI. The CDR3 is 16 residues long. The CDR3 region is CASSGADRLDSYEQYF. For the CDR3, the DNA is TGTGCCAGCAGTGGAGCGGACAGGCTCGACTCCTACGAGCAGTACTTC.

The V call is TRBV20-1, the J call TRBJ2-2, with TRBD2 matching 7 bases. Trimming cost V 4 bases and J 3 bases; bases outside gene matches: 5. The germline CDR1 and CDR2 sequences are DFQATT and SNEGSKA (reference sequence). CDR3 length: 14 residues. For the CDR3, the DNA is TGCAGTGCTATACTAGCGTGCGACACCGGGGAGCTGTTTTTT. Protein sequence: CSAILACDTGELFF.

The rearrangement links TRBV15 to TRBJ2-1; 7 bases are shared with TRBD2. Trimming cost V 5 bases and J 9 bases; bases outside gene matches: 10. CDR1 and CDR2 from the germline V gene are LNHNV and YYDKDF (reference sequence). The CDR3 consists of 14 residues. CDR3 DNA: TGTGCCACCAGCTTCCGTACTAGCGCGGGTGAGCAGTTCTTC. As protein: CATSFRTSAGEQFF.

This clone was observed a handful of times. The V and J genes are TRBV6-5 and TRBJ1-1; D is uncertain. Germline-derived CDR1 and CDR2 are MNHEY and SVGAGI. Trimming took 4 bases from V and 4 from J, leaving 13 bases between them. This CDR3 comprises 14 residues. The CDR3 bases are TGTGCCAGCAGTTCCTGGGCCGGGCCCACTGAAGCTTTCTTT. Translated, it gives CASSSWAGPTEAFF.